The subject of this entry is one T cell receptor beta chain. These data are taken from a study of control samples from healthy donors and cancer patients. The germline CDR1 and CDR2 sequences are SGHRS and YFSETQ. The CDR3 spans 15 residues. V shed 0 bases and J shed 5 bases, with 14 bases lying between them. Data came from immunoSEQ multiplex PCR; TCRdb stores just in-frame clones and leaves some out. The sample lists about 60,000 clones; 85% were seen once. V gene TRBV5-1 combines with J gene TRBJ1-1; D may be TRBD1 (5 bases). The sequence was obtained from a man aged 35-49 years in good health. Sequences were obtained from blood. The CDR3 loop is CASSLAQVRGTEAFF. The CDR3 DNA reads TGCGCCAGCAGCTTGGCCCAGGTCCGGGGGACTGAAGCTTTCTTT.